These T cell receptor beta chains were read from a single sample in a study of blood T cell repertoires in COVID-19. Method: immunoSEQ multiplex PCR; TCRdb's copy keeps in-frame clones and lacks some. The sample lists about 270,000 clones, approximately 86% occurring once. The sample consisted of peripheral blood. These receptors all come from a woman in her seventies with COVID-19, enrolled during active disease. Both conserved end residues are part of each CDR3. A D gene is named only where the DNA matches it firmly. The size of a clone is reported for some rows only, either as once, few or many, or as a class for expanded clones.

v_gene	d_gene	abundance	j_gene	CDR3aa	CDR3nt
TRBV18	NA	once	TRBJ2-3	CASSPPTNTDTQYF	TGTGCCAGCTCACCACCCACAAACACAGATACGCAGTATTTT
TRBV10-3	TRBD1	NA	TRBJ2-5	CAIRDREETQYF	TGTGCCATCCGGGACAGGGAAGAGACCCAGTACTTC
TRBV28	TRBD1	NA	TRBJ2-7	CASSSGQGAGEQYF	TGTGCCAGCAGTTCAGGACAGGGGGCGGGTGAGCAGTACTTC
TRBV5-1	TRBD1	NA	TRBJ2-4	CASAATPGQGENIQYF	TGCGCCAGCGCCGCTACCCCGGGACAGGGGGAAAACATTCAGTACTTC
TRBV4-2	NA	NA	TRBJ2-4	CASSQESSDASKNIQYF	TGTGCCAGCAGCCAAGAGAGCTCAGACGCTAGCAAAAACATTCAGTACTTC
TRBV27	TRBD1	few	TRBJ1-3	CASSLSQGAGNTIYF	TGTGCCAGCAGTTTAAGCCAGGGGGCTGGAAACACCATATATTTT
TRBV11-2	NA	few	TRBJ1-4	CASSFARWRDEKLFF	TGTGCCAGCAGCTTTGCCCGTTGGCGGGATGAAAAACTGTTTTTT
TRBV6-5	TRBD1	NA	TRBJ1-5	CASSPLDRNQPQHF	TGTGCCAGCAGCCCCCTGGACAGGAATCAGCCCCAGCATTTT
TRBV3-1/TRBV3-2	NA	many	TRBJ2-1	CASSQDGQTLTLGEQFF	TGTGCCAGCAGCCAGGACGGACAGACACTCACTTTGGGTGAGCAGTTCTTC
TRBV21-1	NA	NA	TRBJ2-3	CASSSNYRGGVDTQYF	TGTGCCAGCAGCAGTAATTACAGGGGCGGGGTAGATACGCAGTATTTT
TRBV19	NA	NA	TRBJ1-5	CASIGGLYSNQPQHF	TGTGCCAGTATTGGGGGACTTTATAGCAATCAGCCCCAGCATTTT
TRBV18	NA	NA	TRBJ1-6	CASSPGSDSPLHF	TGTGCCAGCTCACCCGGGAGCGATTCACCCCTCCACTTT
TRBV29-1	TRBD2	NA	TRBJ2-1	CSVAPAGGSDEQFF	TGCAGCGTTGCCCCGGCGGGGGGGAGTGATGAGCAGTTCTTC
TRBV27	TRBD2	once	TRBJ2-1	CASSLSPGLAAEQFF	TGTGCCAGCAGTTTATCCCCGGGACTAGCTGCTGAGCAGTTCTTC
TRBV4-2	TRBD2	NA	TRBJ2-3	CASSPYSGTSGGTDTQYF	TGTGCCAGCAGCCCGTACTCCGGGACTAGCGGGGGGACAGATACGCAGTATTTT
TRBV5-4	TRBD1	NA	TRBJ1-4	CASSHRGPSEKLFF	TGTGCCAGCAGCCACAGGGGGCCTAGTGAAAAACTGTTTTTT
TRBV29-1	NA	NA	TRBJ1-3	CSVLPRSGNTIYF	TGCAGCGTTCTCCCCCGGTCTGGAAACACCATATATTTT
TRBV27	TRBD1	NA	TRBJ2-7	CASSLTGNEQYF	TGTGCCAGCAGTTTGACAGGGAACGAGCAGTACTTC
TRBV4-1	TRBD2	NA	TRBJ2-7	CASSQGGASGGMGEQYF	TGCGCCAGCAGCCAAGGAGGAGCTAGCGGGGGGATGGGAGAGCAGTACTTC
TRBV14	NA	NA	TRBJ2-1	CASSQEIIAEKQFF	TGTGCCAGCAGCCAAGAAATTATCGCGGAGAAGCAGTTCTTC
TRBV3-1/TRBV3-2	NA	NA	TRBJ2-7	CASSQDASEQYF	TGTGCCAGCAGCCAAGACGCTAGCGAGCAGTACTTC
TRBV5-1	NA	NA	TRBJ1-3	CASSPDPGVGNTIYF	TGCGCCAGCAGCCCTGATCCGGGGGTTGGAAACACCATATATTTT
TRBV6-2/TRBV6-3	TRBD2	NA	TRBJ2-3	CASSPGGGGAADTQYF	TGTGCCAGCAGTCCCGGAGGCGGGGGGGCAGCAGATACGCAGTATTTT